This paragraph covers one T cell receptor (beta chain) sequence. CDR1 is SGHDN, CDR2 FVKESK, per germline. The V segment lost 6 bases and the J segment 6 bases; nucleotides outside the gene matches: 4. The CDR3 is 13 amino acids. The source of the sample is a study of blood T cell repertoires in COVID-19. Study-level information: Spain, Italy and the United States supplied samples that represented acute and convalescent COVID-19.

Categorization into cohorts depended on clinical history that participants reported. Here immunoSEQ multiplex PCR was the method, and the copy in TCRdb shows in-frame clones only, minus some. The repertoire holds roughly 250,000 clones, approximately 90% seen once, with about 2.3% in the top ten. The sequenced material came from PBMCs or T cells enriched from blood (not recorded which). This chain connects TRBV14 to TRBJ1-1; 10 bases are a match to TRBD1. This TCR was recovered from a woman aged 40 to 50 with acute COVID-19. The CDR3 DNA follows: TGTGCCAGCAGGAGACAGGGGGCGGCTGAAGCTTTCTTT. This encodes CASRRQGAAEAFF.